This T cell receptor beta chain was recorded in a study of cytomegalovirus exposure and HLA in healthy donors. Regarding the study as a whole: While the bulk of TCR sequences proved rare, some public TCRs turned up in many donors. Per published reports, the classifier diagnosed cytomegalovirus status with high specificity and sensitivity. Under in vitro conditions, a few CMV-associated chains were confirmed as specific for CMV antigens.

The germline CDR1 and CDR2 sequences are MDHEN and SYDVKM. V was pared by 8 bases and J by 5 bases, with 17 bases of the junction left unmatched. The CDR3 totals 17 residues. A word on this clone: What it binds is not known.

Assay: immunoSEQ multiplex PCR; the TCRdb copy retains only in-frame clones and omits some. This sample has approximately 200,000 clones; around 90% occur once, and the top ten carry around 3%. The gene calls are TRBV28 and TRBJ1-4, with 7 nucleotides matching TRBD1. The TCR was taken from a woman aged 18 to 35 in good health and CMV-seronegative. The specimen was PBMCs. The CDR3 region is CASGSGTDFVQNEKLFF. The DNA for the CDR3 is TGTGCCAGCGGATCCGGGACAGACTTTGTTCAGAATGAAAAACTGTTTTTT.